A single sample is the source of the 12 T cell receptor beta chains below, sequenced in a study of blood T cell repertoires in COVID-19 (dated by TCRdb to about 2020). To prepare the library, the immunoSEQ multiplex PCR assay was applied. In its TCRdb copy, this immuneACCESS table keeps in-frame sequences only and misses some clones. Where compared with another copy, unresolved V genes explain less than half of these, and the others have no known cause. In all, the sample holds tens of thousands of clones, and around 87% of those were seen once. The top ten hold 4.3% of the sample. Material: peripheral blood. The source of these receptors is an elderly woman with active or convalescent COVID-19.

This rearrangement joins TRBV28 to TRBJ2-1, with 11 positions matching TRBD2. Trimming removed 9 bases from V and 8 bases from J; junction bases left unmatched: 6. Germline V gene lookup returns CDR1 MDHEN and CDR2 SYDVKM. The CDR3 extends over 13 amino acids. CDR3 sequence reads: CASKLAGGDEQFF. For the CDR3, the DNA is TGTGCCAGTAAATTAGCGGGAGGGGATGAGCAGTTCTTC.

The chain couples TRBV29-1 to TRBJ2-7, with 13 bases that match TRBD2. Germline V gene lookup returns CDR1 SQVTM and CDR2 ANQGSEA. The CDR3 is 13 residues long. The junction had 5 bases not matched to a gene; V was cut back by 6 bases and J by 6 bases. The CDR3 loop is CSVRTSGSVEQYF. The DNA for the CDR3 is TGCAGCGTCCGGACTAGCGGGAGTGTCGAGCAGTACTTC.

The chain is built from TRBV9 and TRBJ2-3; 10 nucleotides line up with TRBD2. The CDR3 length is 18 residues. Trimming took 5 bases from V and 8 from J; bases not matched to a gene: 20. The germline gives CDR1 SGDLS, CDR2 YYNGEE. The CDR3 reads CASSEVGSASGSIVTQYF. The CDR3 DNA reads TGTGCCAGCAGTGAGGTGGGGTCCGCTAGCGGGAGTATAGTTACGCAGTATTTT.

The V call is TRBV29-1, the J call TRBJ1-1; TRBD1 is a possible D gene (5 bases). Germline loops: CDR1 SQVTM, CDR2 ANQGSEA. Trimming took 4 bases from V and 10 from J, leaving 7 bases between them. The CDR3 runs 9 residues. In DNA, the CDR3 is TGCAGCGTTGGGGGCTCAGCTTTCTTT. As protein: CSVGGSAFF.

The rearrangement uses TRBV10-2 and TRBJ1-5; weak D call: TRBD1 (6 bases). The ends were cut back, 1 base at V and 5 bases at J, with 12 bases in the middle. The CDR3 is 15 residues long. Germline values: CDR1 WSHSY, CDR2 SAAADI. The CDR3 protein is CASSEWQGFDQPQHF. Here the CDR3 DNA reads TGCGCCAGCAGTGAGTGGCAGGGGTTCGATCAGCCCCAGCATTTT.

A single count supports this clone. The rearrangement joins TRBV5-1 to TRBJ2-1; TRBD2 agrees at 8 bases. With 0 bases clipped from V and 0 bases from J, the junction kept 5 bases outside the gene matches. This CDR3 is built from 17 residues. The germline CDR1 and CDR2 sequences are SGHRS and YFSETQ. The CDR3 loop reads CASSLEWLAGSYNEQFF. The CDR3 nucleotides read TGCGCCAGCAGCTTGGAGTGGCTAGCGGGCTCCTACAATGAGCAGTTCTTC.

The rearrangement links TRBV3-1 (or the pseudogene TRBV3-2) to TRBJ2-1; 7 bases are shared with TRBD1. J was trimmed by 14 bases and V by 4 bases; bases with no gene match: 14. In germline, CDR1 is LGHDT, CDR2 YNNKEL (reference sequence). CDR3 length equals 14 residues. The CDR3 loop reads CASSPTSGQSSEFF. The CDR3 coding sequence is TGTGCCAGCAGCCCGACCTCGGGACAGTCTTCGGAGTTCTTC.

In this sample, this clone turned up once. This chain links TRBV7-8 with TRBJ2-5, with no clear D. Trimming stripped 1 base from V and 5 bases from J, with 5 bases between. Per the germline V gene, CDR1 is SGHVS and CDR2 is FQNEAQ. The CDR3 is made up of 12 amino acids. The CDR3 here is CASSLDRETQYF. As DNA, the CDR3 is TGTGCCAGCAGCTTAGATCGGGAGACCCAGTACTTC.

This chain links TRBV18 with TRBJ2-1; D not resolved. Looked up from germline, CDR1 is KGHSH and CDR2 is LQKENI. The CDR3 length is 14 residues. The germline V and J ends were trimmed by 4 bases and 6 bases, with 13 bases remaining between them. CDR3 region: CASSHQEWLNEQFF. The CDR3 region has the DNA TGTGCCAGCTCACACCAGGAATGGCTCAATGAGCAGTTCTTC.

This rearrangement joins TRBV19 to TRBJ1-2; 9 bases are a match to TRBD1. With 7 bases clipped from V and 4 bases from J, the junction kept 10 bases outside the gene matches. Germline CDR1 and CDR2: LNHDA and SQIVND (reference sequence). The CDR3 consists of 15 residues. The CDR3 nucleotides read TGTGCCAGTATCCCTCGGACAGGGGTTTCCTATGGCTACACCTTC. This translates into CASIPRTGVSYGYTF.

The rearrangement uses TRBV5-8 and TRBJ1-1; TRBD1 matches at 12 bases. CDR1 SGHTS and CDR2 YDEGEE come from the germline V gene. The length of the CDR3 is 15 residues. The junction had 12 bases not matched to a gene; V was cut back by 4 bases and J by 11 bases. In DNA form, the CDR3 reads TGTGCCAGCAGCGACACCGGGACAGGGGGCTTTTGGGCTTTCTTT. Protein: CASSDTGTGGFWAFF.

The genes are TRBV6-5 and TRBJ2-1; tentatively, D is TRBD2 (6 bases). Germline-derived CDR1 and CDR2 are MNHEY and SVGAGI. The CDR3 runs 12 residues. Trimming shortened V by 6 bases and J by 9 bases, and 12 bases separated the two germline ends. The CDR3 DNA is TGTGCCAGCAGCGAGCTAGCGCGTGAGCAGTTCTTC. It yields the protein CASSELAREQFF.